The 8 T cell receptor beta chains reported below all come from one sample, sequenced in a study of blood T cells in healthy people across ages. Next came a second PCR, run for about 7 to 12 cycles, which used a sample-barcoded 5' primer along with a J-beta primer mix. TCRdb redid the calling of the 5' RACE reads with MiXCR, one entry per CDR3 protein. The table shows over 600,000 distinct CDR3 sequences, with approximately 40% occurring only once. The sequenced sample was blood. Receptors were obtained from a man aged 80 or over in good health.

This clonotype has only a few counts. The gene calls are TRBV30 and TRBJ2-5, with 13 nucleotides matching TRBD2. Germline CDR1 GTSNPN, CDR2 SVGIG (reference sequence). The CDR3 consists of 12 residues. Trimming removed 6 bases from V and 11 bases from J; junction bases left unmatched: 6. CDR3 DNA sequence: TGTGCCTGCGGGACTAGCGGGATTAGGCAGTACTTC. It yields the protein CACGTSGIRQYF.

This chain connects TRBV12-3 or TRBV12-4 to TRBJ2-1, with 11 bases lining up with TRBD2. This CDR3 contains 15 residues. Losses at the gene ends were 7 bases for V and 6 bases for J; bases not matched to a gene: 8. In DNA form, the CDR3 reads TGTGCCAGCATACCTACTAGCGGGGGCTGCAATGAGCAGTTCTTC. The encoded protein is CASIPTSGGCNEQFF.

V gene TRBV28 combines with J gene TRBJ1-1; 7 nucleotides match TRBD1. The CDR3 length is 15 residues. Germline V gene lookup returns CDR1 MDHEN and CDR2 SYDVKM. V shed 5 bases, J shed 5 bases, and the junction held 11 bases outside the gene matches. The CDR3 spells CASSPLTGEWTEAFF. The CDR3 region has the DNA TGTGCCAGCAGTCCCTTAACAGGGGAGTGGACTGAAGCTTTCTTT.

This clonotype turned up a few times. The chain is built from TRBV20-1 and TRBJ2-1, with 9 bases fitting TRBD2. There are 18 residues in the CDR3. Germline V lookup: CDR1 DFQATT, CDR2 SNEGSKA (reference sequence). Trimming cost V 2 bases and J 6 bases; bases outside gene matches: 17. In DNA, the CDR3 is TGCAGTGCTAGATCCCCCTGGAGCGCAGCGGGAGGCTTCAATGAGCAGTTCTTC. Amino acid sequence: CSARSPWSAAGGFNEQFF.

At least ten counts were recorded for this clonotype. The chain combines TRBV15 with TRBJ2-7; no reliable D call. Germline CDR1 LNHNV, CDR2 YYDKDF (reference sequence). The CDR3 is 17 residues long. Trimming shortened V by 0 bases and J by 4 bases, and 19 bases separated the two germline ends. This CDR3 reads CATSRDSSPIVPYEQYF. The DNA of the CDR3 is TGTGCCACCAGCAGAGATTCAAGCCCGATTGTACCTTACGAGCAGTACTTC.

The genes are TRBV18 and TRBJ1-4; TRBD1 matches at 9 bases. Germline V gene lookup returns CDR1 KGHSH and CDR2 LQKENI. The CDR3 runs 15 residues. Losses at the gene ends were 2 bases for V and 6 bases for J; bases not matched to a gene: 4. The CDR3 sequence is CASSPSGQGHEKLFF. CDR3 DNA sequence: TGTGCCAGCTCACCATCGGGACAGGGTCATGAAAAACTGTTTTTT.

This clonotype was counted at least ten times. The chain carries TRBV20-1 and TRBJ2-3, with D possibly TRBD1 on 6 matching bases. The V gene's germline CDR1 is DFQATT and CDR2 SNEGSKA (reference sequence). V was cut by 6 bases and J by 4 bases, with 14 bases left in between. This CDR3 has 13 residues. CDR3 DNA: TGCAGTGCAGCACTAGGGGGACCAGATACGCAGTATTTT. This sequence encodes CSAALGGPDTQYF.

The rearrangement joins TRBV7-2 to TRBJ1-6; the D gene is possibly TRBD1 (6 bases). Germline CDR1 is SGHTA and CDR2 is FQGNSA. CDR3 length: 14 residues. Trimming took 7 bases from V and 7 from J, leaving 14 bases between them. CDR3 loop: CASTSGRGNSPLHF. CDR3 nucleotides: TGTGCCAGCACCTCCGGCAGGGGAAATTCACCCCTCCACTTT.